These 13 T cell receptor beta chains came from one sample sequenced in a study of memory B cells and T cells in multiple sclerosis. These receptors have no identified antigens. This table comes from immunoSEQ multiplex PCR, and its TCRdb copy is limited to in-frame clones, with some not included. The sample consists of around 50,000 clones, over 75% of them appearing once. CFSE-dim autoproliferating and CFSE-high non-proliferating T cells from unstimulated culture were sequenced separately. 5x10^7 CFSE-labeled PBMCs were cultured 7 days unstimulated, then replicate wells were pooled. Sequenced material: PBMCs from blood kept in culture. The receptors here all came from a human donor with multiple sclerosis.

V is TRBV7-3 and J is TRBJ2-7; TRBD2 aligns across 8 bases. This CDR3 is 15 amino acids long. The junction had 8 bases not matched to a gene; V was cut back by 5 bases and J by 2 bases. Germline loops: CDR1 SGHTA, CDR2 FQGTGA. The CDR3 DNA reads as TGTGCCAGCAGCACCCAAGCGGGGGAGGCCTACGAGCAGTACTTC. It is translated as CASSTQAGEAYEQYF.

The chain couples TRBV6-5 to TRBJ2-2; the D is unclear. V gave up 4 bases and J gave up 2 bases, with 5 bases separating them. Germline V CDR1 and CDR2: MNHEY, SVGAGI. This CDR3 has 13 residues. For the CDR3, the DNA is TGTGCCAGCAGTTTACAAAACACCGGGGAGCTGTTTTTT. It encodes CASSLQNTGELFF.

V and J are TRBV6-5 and TRBJ1-1; D is ambiguous. Trimming removed 2 bases from V and 4 bases from J, with 11 bases in between. Germline V gene data show CDR1 as MNHEY and CDR2 as SVGAGI. CDR3 length: 14 residues. CDR3 DNA: TGTGCCAGCAGTTACCGGCGGGAAGGCACTGAAGCTTTCTTT. As protein: CASSYRREGTEAFF.

V is TRBV10-2 and J is TRBJ1-2; the D is unclear. Per germline, CDR1 WSHSY and CDR2 SAAADI. The CDR3 spans 13 residues. V was clipped by 4 bases and J by 2 bases, with 8 bases between them. The CDR3: CASSGAENYGYTF. CDR3 in DNA: TGCGCCAGCAGTGGGGCGGAGAACTATGGCTACACCTTC.

The V gene is TRBV7-2, the J gene TRBJ2-7, with a tentative D call TRBD2 (6 bases). Germline V gene data show CDR1 as SGHTA and CDR2 as FQGNSA. V lost 6 bases and J lost 5, with 14 bases in between. This CDR3 has 13 amino acids. CDR3 bases: TGTGCCAGCAGGGCCCGGGGGAGGCACGAGCAGTACTTC. This codes for CASRARGRHEQYF. Full variable domain (missing parts from reference TRBV7-2 and TRBJ2-7): GAGVSQSPSNKVTEKGKDVELRCDPISGHTALYWYRQSLGQGLEFLIYFQGNSAPDKSGLPSDRFSAERTGGSVSTLTIQRTQQEDSAVYLCASRARGRHEQYFGPGTRLTVT.

The genes are TRBV6-5 and TRBJ1-2; 8 bases align to TRBD1. The CDR3 covers 14 residues. The V gene's germline CDR1 is MNHEY and CDR2 SVGAGI. With V trimmed by 5 bases and J by 7 bases, 9 bases remained unmatched. The CDR3 nucleotides read TGTGCCAGCAGTGCAAGACAGGGGCTCAGTGGCTACACCTTC. It yields the protein CASSARQGLSGYTF.

This clone was picked up a small number of times. This may be a read error, as it is one base from a much larger clone. This chain joins TRBV4-1 and TRBJ1-1; possibly TRBD1 for D (5 bases). The CDR3 extends over 16 amino acids. Between the trimmed V and J ends, which lost 1 base and 4 bases, there was a span of 16 bases. Looked up from germline, CDR1 is MGHRA and CDR2 is YSYEKL. The CDR3 sequence is CASSQVYMGVPTEAFF. The CDR3 bases are TGCGCCAGCAGCCAAGTGTATATGGGGGTCCCCACTGAAGCTTTCTTT.

The chain joins TRBV7-3 to TRBJ1-6, with a tentative D call TRBD1 (5 bases). CDR1 and CDR2 from the germline V gene are SGHTA and FQGTGA. Trimming stripped 1 base from V and 8 bases from J, with 12 bases between. The length of the CDR3 is 15 residues. The CDR3 loop is CASSLNGVGDSPLHF. The CDR3 DNA is TGTGCCAGCAGCTTAAACGGTGTAGGGGATTCACCCCTCCACTTT. Based on the CDR3 plus reference TRBV7-3 and TRBJ1-6, the full variable domain is GAGVSQTPSNKVTEKGKYVELRCDPISGHTALYWYRQSLGQGPEFLIYFQGTGAADDSGLPNDRFFAVRPEGSVSTLKIQRTERGDSAVYLCASSLNGVGDSPLHFGNGTRLTVT.

V is TRBV28 and J is TRBJ2-5, with D tentatively TRBD1 (6 bases). The assigned J gene may be wrong: the sequence end matches TRBJ2-7 better. The CDR3 is 13 residues long. Germline lookup yields CDR1 MDHEN and CDR2 SYDVKM. CDR3: CASSPLRGSEQYF. The CDR3 DNA is TGTGCCAGCAGTCCCCTGAGGGGGAGCGAGCAGTACTTC.

The chain uses TRBV9 and TRBJ2-5, with 7 bases aligning to TRBD2. CDR1 SGDLS and CDR2 YYNGEE come from the germline V gene. V lost 7 bases, J lost 4 bases, and 13 bases stayed unmatched. The CDR3 runs to 15 residues. CDR3 amino acids: CASSQAGVRGETQYF. The CDR3 DNA is TGTGCCAGCTCCCAGGCGGGGGTTCGAGGAGAGACCCAGTACTTC.

This clone occurred once. The V gene is TRBV10-3, the J gene TRBJ1-2; a weak D match, TRBD1 (6 bases). The germline CDR1 and CDR2 sequences are ENHRY and SYGVKD. The CDR3 sequence is 15 residues long. Trimming pared 4 bases from V and 2 bases from J, leaving 14 bases between. The CDR3 DNA sequence: TGTGCCATCAGTGGACAGGCCTCTCAGAACTATGGCTACACCTTC. It specifies CAISGQASQNYGYTF.

The chain joins TRBV2 to TRBJ2-1; D perhaps matches TRBD2 (6 bases). The germline gives CDR1 SNHLY, CDR2 FYNNEI. The V end lost 2 bases, the J end lost 8 bases, and 7 bases lay between the germline ends. This CDR3 is built from 12 residues. CDR3 sequence: CASSEWDYEQFF. CDR3 coding DNA: TGTGCCAGCAGTGAATGGGACTATGAGCAGTTCTTC.

This clone was picked up a small number of times. CDR3 in DNA: TGTGCCAGCTCACCGACAGCTTTGGGGGACTCACCCCTCCACTTT. Its protein product is CASSPTALGDSPLHF. The J gene is TRBJ1-6, the V gene TRBV18; the D gene is possibly TRBD1 (5 bases). The V end was cut by 3 bases, the J end by 10 bases, with 16 bases between. Germline V gene data show CDR1 as KGHSH and CDR2 as LQKENI. This CDR3 has 15 residues.